The next 14 T cell receptor beta chains were all read from a single sample in a study of CD8+ T cells in alopecia areata. Following extraction, RNA underwent reverse transcription to cDNA, which served as the sequencing template. Repertoires were generated with immunoSEQ multiplex PCR, while TCRdb's copy carries only in-frame clones and drops some. The sample includes over 150,000 clones, roughly 64% seen only once; the top ten take 5.5% to 6%. Treatment in this sample: oral pan-JAK inhibitor, 5-10 mg twice daily. Source: CD4+ T cells sorted from blood, taken at week 24, from a patient treated with tofacitinib. These receptors were obtained from a human donor with alopecia areata.

V usage is TRBV4-1 and J usage is TRBJ2-3; D uncertain. Trimming took 5 bases from V and 3 from J, leaving 6 bases between them. The germline V gene has CDR1 MGHRA and CDR2 YSYEKL. The CDR3 consists of 12 residues. The CDR3 loop reads CASSGDTDTQYF. CDR3 nucleotide sequence: TGCGCCAGCAGCGGGGATACAGATACGCAGTATTTT.

The sample holds a few counts of this clone. The rearrangement uses TRBV25-1 and TRBJ2-7; 8 bases are a match to TRBD1. Trimming removed 6 bases from V and 7 bases from J; junction bases left unmatched: 8. This CDR3 spans 13 amino acids. Germline V gene data show CDR1 as MGHDK and CDR2 as SYGVNS. This CDR3 is CASSFRGLEEQYF. As DNA, the CDR3 is TGTGCCAGCAGCTTCAGGGGGCTAGAAGAGCAGTACTTC.

This clone was seen only a few times. V and J are TRBV6-5 and TRBJ2-1; 8 bases fit TRBD2. CDR3 length: 15 amino acids. The germline gives CDR1 MNHEY, CDR2 SVGAGI. The junction had 4 bases not matched to a gene; V was cut back by 0 bases and J by 6 bases. The CDR3 DNA sequence: TGTGCCAGCAGTTACTCGACTAGCGCGACCAATGAGCAGTTCTTC. This encodes CASSYSTSATNEQFF.

V usage is TRBV4-3 and J usage is TRBJ1-1, with TRBD1 identical over 10 bases. V lost 8 bases to trimming and J lost 3 bases; unmatched junction nucleotides: 12. The length of the CDR3 is 16 residues. Germline lookup yields CDR1 LGHNA and CDR2 YSLEER. The CDR3 region has the DNA TGCGCCAGCCGAGACAGGGGGCGGCCTAAGGACACTGAAGCTTTCTTT. Amino acids: CASRDRGRPKDTEAFF.

The rearrangement joins TRBV30 to TRBJ1-6, with a tentative D call TRBD1 (5 bases). CDR1 is GTSNPN and CDR2 is SVGIG in the germline V gene (reference sequence). CDR3 length: 16 amino acids. Trimming pared 2 bases from V and 5 bases from J, leaving 16 bases between. The CDR3 DNA reads TGTGCCTGGAGTCACCAAAGGGGAATGGATAATTCACCCCTCCACTTT. It is translated as CAWSHQRGMDNSPLHF.

This chain joins TRBV29-1 and TRBJ2-6; D remains ambiguous. V lost 3 bases and J 0 bases, leaving 3 bases between the germline ends. The CDR3 has 13 residues. CDR1 is SQVTM and CDR2 is ANQGSEA in the germline V gene. The CDR3 DNA follows: TGCAGCGTTGATTTCTCTGGGGCCAACGTCCTGACTTTC. Amino acids: CSVDFSGANVLTF.

This sequence joins TRBV15 and TRBJ1-4; weak D call: TRBD1 (6 bases). The germline gives CDR1 LNHNV, CDR2 YYDKDF (reference sequence). The length of the CDR3 is 11 residues. Trimming shortened V by 5 bases and J by 11 bases, and 9 bases separated the two germline ends. DNA of the CDR3: TGTGCCACCAGCGGGGGGCTGAAACTGTTTTTT. This encodes CATSGGLKLFF.

The chain links TRBV6-6 to TRBJ1-1, with D unclear. The ends were cut back, 2 bases at V and 2 bases at J, with 15 bases in the middle. The CDR3 runs to 16 residues. Germline V gene data show CDR1 as MNHNY and CDR2 as SVGAGI (reference sequence). CDR3 in amino acids: CASSYHTEGSNTEAFF. The CDR3, as DNA: TGTGCCAGCAGTTACCATACAGAGGGCTCCAACACTGAAGCTTTCTTT.

The J gene is TRBJ1-1, the V gene TRBV6-5; no clear D gene. V lost 0 bases and J lost 6, with 14 bases in between. This CDR3 comprises 15 residues. Germline lookup yields CDR1 MNHEY and CDR2 SVGAGI. The CDR3 bases are TGTGCCAGCAGTTACTCGTGGAGTAGGCGTTCTGAAGCTTTCTTT. It yields the protein CASSYSWSRRSEAFF.

This clone came up a few times. V and J are TRBV7-9 and TRBJ2-5, with 8 positions matching TRBD1. Germline V gives CDR1 SEHNR, CDR2 FQNEAQ (reference sequence). Trimming removed 3 bases from V and 2 bases from J; junction bases left unmatched: 5. This CDR3 comprises 15 residues. The CDR3 protein is CASSLRQGIQETQYF. The CDR3 nucleotides read TGTGCCAGCAGCTTGAGACAGGGGATTCAAGAGACCCAGTACTTC.

The chain carries TRBV10-3 and TRBJ1-2; D is unclear. Germline V gene data show CDR1 as ENHRY and CDR2 as SYGVKD. V lost 6 bases and J 3 bases, leaving 11 bases between the germline ends. This CDR3 spans 13 amino acids. CDR3 region: CAIRADGDYGYTF. In DNA form, the CDR3 reads TGTGCCATCAGGGCTGACGGTGACTATGGCTACACCTTC.

A few counts support this clone. The V and J genes are TRBV5-1 and TRBJ2-6; D may be TRBD1 (6 bases). This CDR3 has 15 amino acids. Germline assignment: CDR1 SGHRS and CDR2 YFSETQ. V was trimmed by 3 bases and J by 0 bases, leaving 7 bases between them. CDR3 DNA sequence: TGCGCCAGCAGCTCAGGGGACTCTGGGGCCAACGTCCTGACTTTC. Protein product: CASSSGDSGANVLTF.

The V call is TRBV5-4, the J call TRBJ2-7; 7 bases are shared with TRBD2. This CDR3 spans 14 amino acids. Germline V gene sequence: CDR1 SGHNT, CDR2 YYREEE (reference sequence). After removal of 4 bases from V and 3 bases from J, the junction contained 7 bases not matched to a gene. The CDR3 bases are TGTGCCAGCAGCCCCCTGGGGGGGGTCTACGAGCAGTACTTC. This sequence encodes CASSPLGGVYEQYF.

The chain recombines TRBV19 with TRBJ2-2, with 8 positions matching TRBD1. V dropped 3 bases and J dropped 4; count of bases not matched to a gene: 4. The CDR3 has 15 amino acids. In germline, CDR1 is LNHDA, CDR2 SQIVND (reference sequence). In DNA form, the CDR3 reads TGTGCCAGTAGTATCCCAGGGGGCCTCACCGGGGAGCTGTTTTTT. Its translation is CASSIPGGLTGELFF.